This T cell receptor (beta chain) was recovered during a study of shared clonotypes between healthy human individuals. Division of CD4+ cells produced a CD45RA+ naive subset and a CD45RA-negative memory subset. Remarks on this clone: The antigen is undetermined.

Study-level results: For sorted subsets, rarefaction showed incomplete sequencing despite large depth.

An assay was performed, and its level was deep. Produced via immunoSEQ multiplex PCR; TCRdb's table is partial and in-frame only. The sample comprises around 2,000,000 clones, 95% of which are singletons, and approximately 0.13% rests with the top ten. This CDR3 has 15 residues. CDR1 SGHTA and CDR2 FQGNSA come from the germline V gene. Trimming cost V 1 base and J 2 bases, with 11 bases left between them. The sample consisted of naive CD4+ T cells sorted from blood. Subset indicated: CD45RA+ positively selected. This chain links TRBV7-2 with TRBJ1-2, with D possibly TRBD1 on 5 matching bases. This clonotype was sampled from a man aged 18 to 30 in good health. The CDR3 region is CASSLGPGSNYGYTF. The CDR3 DNA reads TGTGCCAGCAGCTTAGGTCCAGGGAGCAACTATGGCTACACCTTC.